The 29 T cell receptor beta chains in this list originate from one sample, sequenced in a study of blood T cell repertoires in COVID-19. Here immunoSEQ multiplex PCR was the method, and the copy in TCRdb shows in-frame clones only, minus some. The sample lists some 100,000 clones; around 81% were seen once. The sample consisted of peripheral blood. All receptors come from a human donor in a cohort sampled during active or convalescent COVID-19.

The chain is built from TRBV18 and TRBJ2-3, with TRBD1 as a possible D gene (6 bases). CDR1 is KGHSH and CDR2 is LQKENI in the germline V gene. V lost 4 bases to trimming and J lost 2 bases, with 13 bases between them. This CDR3 contains 15 residues. CDR3 sequence reads: CASSHRDTHTDTQYF. For the CDR3, the DNA is TGTGCCAGCTCACATCGGGACACCCACACAGATACGCAGTATTTT.

This clone has only one observation. The V gene is TRBV6-6, the J gene TRBJ2-3; D unresolved. Germline V CDR1 and CDR2: MNHNY, SVGAGI (reference sequence). This CDR3 is built from 16 residues. With 6 bases removed from V and 0 bases from J, the gap between germline ends came to 16 bases. CDR3 loop: CASSPLHPTSTDTQYF. The CDR3 bases are TGTGCCAGCAGCCCACTACACCCGACTAGCACAGATACGCAGTATTTT.

This clone was seen a handful of times. The rearrangement uses TRBV4-1 and TRBJ2-3; 10 bases match TRBD1. Losses at the gene ends were 2 bases for V and 2 bases for J; bases not matched to a gene: 10. The CDR3 runs to 18 residues. The germline V gene has CDR1 MGHRA and CDR2 YSYEKL. The CDR3 DNA is TGCGCCAGCAGCCAAAAAACCGGGACAGGGGTTTCCACAGATACGCAGTATTTT. This gives the protein CASSQKTGTGVSTDTQYF.

The V and J genes are TRBV11-2 and TRBJ2-7, with 10 nucleotides matching TRBD1. The CDR3 runs to 14 residues. Germline assignment: CDR1 SGHAT and CDR2 FQNNGV. The V and J ends lost 6 bases and 3 bases, in that order; junction bases with no gene match: 5. CDR3 loop: CASSDRGLNYEQYF. For the CDR3, the DNA is TGTGCCAGCAGTGACAGGGGGCTAAACTACGAGCAGTACTTC.

The sample holds one count of this clone. The chain is built from TRBV27 and TRBJ1-6; 8 bases agree with TRBD1. The CDR3 length is 15 residues. Germline V gene lookup returns CDR1 MNHEY and CDR2 SMNVEV (reference sequence). Losses at the gene ends were 7 bases for V and 10 bases for J; bases not matched to a gene: 12. The CDR3 sequence: CASTPDRAVRSPLHF. CDR3 DNA sequence: TGTGCCAGCACCCCGGACAGGGCCGTACGCTCACCCCTCCACTTT.

The rearrangement uses TRBV3-1 (or the pseudogene TRBV3-2) and TRBJ2-3; TRBD2 matches at 15 bases. CDR1 is LGHDT and CDR2 is YNNKEL in the germline V gene (reference sequence). This CDR3 contains 21 residues. The ends lost 1 base at V and 2 bases at J; junction bases unmatched: 13. CDR3 sequence reads: CASSQVPGLAGGQPHTDTQYF. CDR3 nucleotides: TGTGCCAGCAGCCAAGTCCCGGGACTAGCGGGGGGCCAACCCCACACAGATACGCAGTATTTT.

The chain joins TRBV11-2 to TRBJ1-4, with D uncertain. The CDR3 spans 16 residues. The germline CDR1 and CDR2 sequences are SGHAT and FQNNGV. Between the trimmed V and J ends, which lost 3 bases and 0 bases, there was a span of 11 bases. CDR3 loop: CASSFFSLATNEKLFF. In DNA form, the CDR3 reads TGTGCCAGCAGCTTCTTTTCCTTAGCAACTAATGAAAAACTGTTTTTT.

Only a few counts were recorded for this clone. This rearrangement joins TRBV7-2 to TRBJ2-7; no definite D call. Germline V gene data show CDR1 as SGHTA and CDR2 as FQGNSA. V gave up 1 base and J gave up 8 bases, with 15 bases separating them. The CDR3 sequence is 14 residues long. For the CDR3, the DNA is TGTGCCAGCAGCTTAGGAGTAGCTCACATACAGCAGTACTTC. Translating gives CASSLGVAHIQQYF. Looking up the rest from reference TRBV7-2 and TRBJ2-7 gives the full variable domain: GAGVSQSPSNKVTEKGKDVELRCDPISGHTALYWYRQSLGQGLEFLIYFQGNSAPDKSGLPSDRFSAERTGGSVSTLTIQRTQQEDSAVYLCASSLGVAHIQQYFGPGTRLTVT.

The chain combines TRBV2 with TRBJ2-7; a weak D match, TRBD1 (6 bases). The germline CDR1 and CDR2 sequences are SNHLY and FYNNEI. V was trimmed by 8 bases and J by 2 bases, leaving 16 bases between them. This CDR3 has 14 residues. CDR3 residues: CASYTPGQTYEQYF. CDR3 DNA: TGTGCCAGCTACACTCCGGGACAAACCTACGAGCAGTACTTC.

V gene TRBV11-2 combines with J gene TRBJ1-3; a possible D gene is TRBD1 (6 bases). Looked up from germline, CDR1 is SGHAT and CDR2 is FQNNGV. This CDR3 is 15 amino acids long. V dropped 5 bases and J dropped 0 bases, with 11 bases sitting between them. The CDR3 coding sequence is TGTGCCAGCAGCCCGGACAGTCTCTCTGGAAACACCATATATTTT. It yields the protein CASSPDSLSGNTIYF.

The J gene is TRBJ2-7, the V gene TRBV19; TRBD1 aligns across 8 bases. Germline CDR1 reads LNHDA; CDR2 reads SQIVND (reference sequence). The V gene end was trimmed by 7 bases and the J gene end by 10 bases; junction bases not matched to a gene: 18. The CDR3 loop spans 15 amino acids. The CDR3 sequence: CASNPFPGTGDQQYF. The DNA for the CDR3 is TGTGCCAGTAACCCCTTTCCTGGGACAGGAGACCAACAGTACTTC.

This chain links TRBV15 with TRBJ1-1; D is ambiguous. Germline V gene sequence: CDR1 LNHNV, CDR2 YYDKDF (reference sequence). This CDR3 has 12 amino acids. V was clipped by 1 base and J by 5 bases, with 5 bases between them. The CDR3 sequence is CATSRAVTEAFF. CDR3 nucleotide sequence: TGTGCCACCAGCAGAGCCGTAACTGAAGCTTTCTTT. The whole variable domain, filled in from reference TRBV15 and TRBJ1-1, reads DAMVIQNPRYQVTQFGKPVTLSCSQTLNHNVMYWYQQKSSQAPKLLFHYYDKDFNNEADTPDNFQSRRPNTSFCFLDIRSPGLGDTAMYLCATSRAVTEAFFGQGTRLTVV.

The chain couples TRBV19 to TRBJ2-7; possible D gene TRBD2, 7 bases. The V end lost 4 bases, the J end lost 2 bases, and 18 bases lay between the germline ends. The CDR3 covers 16 residues. The V gene's germline CDR1 is LNHDA and CDR2 SQIVND (reference sequence). The CDR3 sequence is CASSTGGGLGAYEQYF. In nucleotides, the CDR3 is TGTGCCAGTAGTACGGGGGGCGGACTGGGGGCCTACGAGCAGTACTTC.

As DNA, the CDR3 is TGCGCCAGCAGCCCCCCCGTGAGCGGGGGGCATGCAGATACGCAGTATTTT. This sequence encodes CASSPPVSGGHADTQYF. This chain links TRBV4-1 with TRBJ2-3; 9 bases align to TRBD2. Trimming cost V 4 bases and J 4 bases; bases outside gene matches: 12. Germline lookup yields CDR1 MGHRA and CDR2 YSYEKL. This CDR3 region has 17 residues.

This chain links TRBV2 with TRBJ1-2; 8 bases are shared with TRBD1. After removal of 4 bases from V and 7 bases from J, the junction contained 8 bases not matched to a gene. The CDR3 runs 14 residues. Looked up from germline, CDR1 is SNHLY and CDR2 is FYNNEI. The CDR3 is CASSAGQGIGGYTF. The CDR3 coding sequence is TGTGCCAGCAGTGCCGGACAGGGTATCGGTGGCTACACCTTC.

The J gene is TRBJ2-3, the V gene TRBV5-1, with D possibly being TRBD2 (5 bases). The germline V gene encodes CDR1 SGHRS and CDR2 YFSETQ. With 0 bases removed from V and 0 bases from J, the gap between germline ends came to 8 bases. This CDR3 contains 15 residues. Here the CDR3 DNA reads TGCGCCAGCAGCTTGGTAGCGACTAGCACAGATACGCAGTATTTT. Its translation is CASSLVATSTDTQYF.

The chain carries TRBV19 and TRBJ1-2; a possible D gene is TRBD1 (5 bases). Germline CDR1 reads LNHDA; CDR2 reads SQIVND (reference sequence). CDR3 size: 14 residues. V shed 3 bases and J shed 0 bases, with 8 bases lying between them. This CDR3 reads CASSMGLTNYGYTF. For the CDR3, the DNA is TGTGCCAGTAGTATGGGACTCACTAACTATGGCTACACCTTC.

The chain links TRBV18 to TRBJ1-4; TRBD1 is a possible D gene (5 bases). Looked up from germline, CDR1 is KGHSH and CDR2 is LQKENI. The CDR3 has 15 amino acids. Trimming took off 1 base at V and 7 bases at J, with 13 bases between the two ends. CDR3 loop: CASSPRRGEAEKLFF. CDR3 DNA sequence: TGTGCCAGCTCACCACGACGGGGGGAAGCTGAAAAACTGTTTTTT.

J is TRBJ2-1 and V is TRBV11-3, with D possibly matching TRBD2 (6 bases). The germline CDR1 and CDR2 sequences are SGHNT and YENEEA. The CDR3 spans 17 residues. With 5 bases removed from V and 0 bases from J, the gap between germline ends came to 17 bases. The CDR3 DNA is TGTGCCAGCAGCCCGAGGGTCGGGAGCGGCTCCTACAATGAGCAGTTCTTC. This gives the protein CASSPRVGSGSYNEQFF.

The sample holds a few counts of this clone. The chain carries TRBV7-9 and TRBJ2-4, with a possible D match to TRBD1 (5 bases). The CDR3 is 16 amino acids. V was shortened by 1 base and J by 0 bases, with 10 bases between the two germline ends. CDR1 and CDR2 from the germline V gene are SEHNR and FQNEAQ (reference sequence). The CDR3: CASSLVGVGAKNIQYF. CDR3 DNA: TGTGCCAGCAGCTTAGTAGGGGTTGGAGCCAAAAACATTCAGTACTTC.

This chain links TRBV7-2 with TRBJ1-3; 10 bases line up with TRBD1. Looked up from germline, CDR1 is SGHTA and CDR2 is FQGNSA. Unmatched junction bases numbered 3, after V lost 4 bases and J lost 3 bases. The CDR3 has 15 residues. In nucleotides, the CDR3 is TGTGCCAGCAGCTCGACAGGGGGCTATGGAAACACCATATATTTT. Protein product: CASSSTGGYGNTIYF.

The table lists this clone with a count of one. The rearrangement uses TRBV16 and TRBJ2-1, with 11 positions matching TRBD1. J gave up 3 bases and V 2 bases, and 3 bases lay outside the gene matches. The CDR3 length is 16 residues. CDR1 is KGHSY and CDR2 is FQNENV in the germline V gene. CDR3 DNA: TGTGCCAGCAGCCAAGGGACAGGGGGGTACTACAATGAGCAGTTCTTC. This codes for CASSQGTGGYYNEQFF.

This clone has more than one count but fewer than ten. CDR3 region: CASSMTSGDYNEQFF. DNA for the CDR3: TGTGCCAGTAGTATGACTAGCGGGGATTACAATGAGCAGTTCTTC. The J gene is TRBJ2-1, the V gene TRBV19, with TRBD2 matching 11 bases. Losses at the gene ends were 3 bases for V and 4 bases for J; bases not matched to a gene: 2. The V gene's germline CDR1 is LNHDA and CDR2 SQIVND (reference sequence). The CDR3 covers 15 residues. Full variable domain (outside the CDR3, taken from reference TRBV19 and TRBJ2-1): DGGITQSPKYLFRKEGQNVTLSCEQNLNHDAMYWYRQDPGQGLRLIYYSQIVNDFQKGDIAEGYSVSREKKESFPLTVTSAQKNPTAFYLCASSMTSGDYNEQFFGPGTRLTVL.

The J gene is TRBJ2-1, the V gene TRBV6-1; TRBD1 matches at 7 bases. The CDR3 totals 16 residues. J was trimmed by 8 bases and V by 2 bases; bases with no gene match: 12. Germline CDR1 MNHNS, CDR2 SASEGT. The CDR3 here is CASSEPGGPIVDEQFF. For the CDR3, the DNA is TGTGCCAGCAGTGAACCAGGGGGACCGATTGTCGATGAGCAGTTCTTC.

The chain is built from TRBV6-6 and TRBJ1-5; TRBD1 matches at 7 bases. CDR1 and CDR2 (germline): MNHNY, SVGAGI (reference sequence). The V and J ends lost 5 bases and 6 bases, in that order; junction bases with no gene match: 7. The length of the CDR3 is 14 residues. The CDR3 is CASSPTGVGQPQHF. The CDR3 DNA is TGTGCCAGCAGTCCTACAGGGGTCGGTCAGCCCCAGCATTTT.

The J gene is TRBJ2-7, the V gene TRBV6-5, with 7 bases aligning to TRBD1. V shed 5 bases, J shed 2 bases, and the junction held 9 bases outside the gene matches. Germline CDR1 is MNHEY and CDR2 is SVGAGI. The CDR3 is 15 residues long. The CDR3 coding sequence is TGTGCCAGCAGTAAACAGGGGCAGGGGACCTACGAGCAGTACTTC. Its protein product is CASSKQGQGTYEQYF.

The chain links TRBV28 to TRBJ2-7; 11 bases match TRBD1. V lost 6 bases and J lost 6; bases outside the gene matches: 10. The CDR3 length is 15 residues. Germline V gene lookup returns CDR1 MDHEN and CDR2 SYDVKM. Here the CDR3 DNA reads TGTGCCAGCAGGTATGGACAGGGGGCAACGTTCGAGCAGTACTTC. This translates into CASRYGQGATFEQYF.

The J gene is TRBJ2-7, the V gene TRBV6-5; no clear D. The germline V gene encodes CDR1 MNHEY and CDR2 SVGAGI. Trimming cost V 0 bases and J 7 bases, with 13 bases left between them. The CDR3 is made up of 14 amino acids. DNA of the CDR3: TGTGCCAGCAGTTACTCTCCGACAAAAGCTGAGCAGTACTTC. Translation: CASSYSPTKAEQYF.

This rearrangement joins TRBV30 to TRBJ1-2, with D perhaps matching TRBD1 (6 bases). Between the trimmed V and J ends, which lost 6 bases and 8 bases, there was a span of 22 bases. Germline V lookup: CDR1 GTSNPN, CDR2 SVGIG (reference sequence). This CDR3 is 14 amino acids long. The CDR3 nucleotides are TGTGCCTGCTCTTCAAGGGACACCTTAGGGGGCTACACCTTC. Protein sequence: CACSSRDTLGGYTF.